A single sample is the source of the 17 T cell receptor beta chains below, sequenced in a study of shared clonotypes between healthy human individuals. CD45RO-negative, CCR7-selected cells formed the naive CD8 fraction, which excluded terminally differentiated effector memory CD45RA+ cells. Sequencing used immunoSEQ multiplex PCR; TCRdb keeps in-frame clones, though not all of them. The sample has roughly 2,000,000 clones; roughly 95% are singletons. The sample consisted of naive CD8+ T cells sorted from blood. The receptors derive from a man aged 18 to 30 in good health.

This sequence joins TRBV27 and TRBJ2-1, with D possibly being TRBD2 (7 bases). Looked up from germline, CDR1 is MNHEY and CDR2 is SMNVEV (reference sequence). Trimming removed 3 bases at V and 3 bases at J, with 12 bases between. The CDR3 totals 15 residues. CDR3 bases: TGTGCCAGCAGTTTTGTAGGGGGGGGCTACAATGAGCAGTTCTTC. Its translation is CASSFVGGGYNEQFF.

The chain links TRBV11-2 to TRBJ2-7; 7 bases are shared with TRBD1. Trimming took 4 bases from V and 3 from J; bases not matched to a gene: 6. The germline gives CDR1 SGHAT, CDR2 FQNNGV. There are 14 residues in the CDR3. CDR3 nucleotides: TGTGCCAGCAGCTCGGAGGACAGGTACTACGAGCAGTACTTC. It is translated as CASSSEDRYYEQYF.

This chain uses TRBV4-1 with TRBJ2-3; 9 positions match TRBD2. Germline V gives CDR1 MGHRA, CDR2 YSYEKL. This CDR3 has 16 amino acids. The ends lost 6 bases at V and 4 bases at J; junction bases unmatched: 11. CDR3 bases: TGCGCCAGCAGACCCCATGGAGCGGGAGGAGCAGATACGCAGTATTTT. This gives the protein CASRPHGAGGADTQYF.

The chain joins TRBV27 to TRBJ1-1; D is perhaps TRBD1 (5 bases). V was trimmed by 3 bases and J by 2 bases, leaving 16 bases between them. Germline CDR1 and CDR2: MNHEY and SMNVEV (reference sequence). This CDR3 comprises 16 residues. The CDR3 spells CASSLGPFLQNTEAFF. DNA of the CDR3: TGTGCCAGCAGTTTGGGACCATTCCTTCAAAACACTGAAGCTTTCTTT.

J is TRBJ1-4 and V is TRBV5-6, with 8 bases lining up with TRBD1. V lost 3 bases, J lost 4 bases, and 2 bases stayed unmatched. Germline CDR1 reads SGHDT; CDR2 reads YYEEEE. CDR3 length: 14 residues. CDR3 sequence (DNA): TGTGCCAGCAGCTGGGACAGGAGTAATGAAAAACTGTTTTTT. Its protein product is CASSWDRSNEKLFF. Filled out from reference TRBV5-6 and TRBJ1-4, the complete variable domain reads DAGVTQSPTHLIKTRGQQVTLRCSPKSGHDTVSWYQQALGQGPQFIFQYYEEEERQRGNFPDRFSGHQFPNYSSELNVNALLLGDSALYLCASSWDRSNEKLFFGSGTQLSVL.

The chain is built from TRBV7-9 and TRBJ2-7; the match to TRBD2 covers 12 bases. The CDR3 length is 16 residues. Germline V gene data show CDR1 as SEHNR and CDR2 as FQNEAQ (reference sequence). V was clipped by 1 base and J by 2 bases; unmatched bases: 3. CDR3 loop: CASSLGPSGGAYEQYF. In DNA, the CDR3 is TGTGCCAGCAGCTTAGGTCCTAGCGGGGGGGCCTACGAGCAGTACTTC.

The chain carries TRBV10-3 and TRBJ2-7; D perhaps matches TRBD1 (5 bases). This CDR3 contains 14 residues. The V end was cut by 3 bases, the J end by 2 bases, with 11 bases between. Germline CDR1 reads ENHRY; CDR2 reads SYGVKD. The CDR3 sequence is CAISDPRQTYEQYF. The CDR3 DNA follows: TGTGCCATCAGTGACCCACGACAGACCTACGAGCAGTACTTC.

The DNA for the CDR3 is TGTGCCAGCAGTCCCAGTGATCAGCCCCAGCATTTT. It specifies CASSPSDQPQHF. This chain connects TRBV28 to TRBJ1-5; D not resolved. V lost 5 bases and J 5 bases, leaving 7 bases between the germline ends. The CDR3 is 12 residues long. Germline CDR1 and CDR2: MDHEN and SYDVKM.

The chain couples TRBV5-4 to TRBJ2-7; the match to TRBD2 covers 9 bases. V was pared by 4 bases and J by 5 bases, with 10 bases of the junction left unmatched. The V gene's germline CDR1 is SGHNT and CDR2 YYREEE (reference sequence). The CDR3 sequence is 15 residues long. The CDR3 coding sequence is TGTGCCAGCAGCCGAAACGCGGGAGGGATCGACGAGCAGTACTTC. It is translated as CASSRNAGGIDEQYF.

The V and J genes are TRBV11-2 and TRBJ2-2; 8 bases are shared with TRBD2. The CDR3 spans 15 residues. Germline V CDR1 and CDR2: SGHAT, FQNNGV. The V gene end was trimmed by 3 bases and the J gene end by 3 bases; junction bases not matched to a gene: 3. The CDR3: CASSFLAGYTGELFF. The CDR3 region has the DNA TGTGCCAGCAGCTTTCTAGCGGGTTACACCGGGGAGCTGTTTTTT.

The chain combines TRBV18 with TRBJ2-1, with D tentatively TRBD2 (7 bases). V lost 2 bases, J lost 3 bases, and 11 bases lay in between. Germline-derived CDR1 and CDR2 are KGHSH and LQKENI. The CDR3 loop spans 15 amino acids. DNA for the CDR3: TGTGCCAGCTCACCAGGCGGGGGCAACTACAATGAGCAGTTCTTC. Translation gives CASSPGGGNYNEQFF. Full variable domain (remainder filled in from reference TRBV18 and TRBJ2-1): NAGVMQNPRHLVRRRGQEARLRCSPMKGHSHVYWYRQLPEEGLKFMVYLQKENIIDESGMPKERFSAEFPKEGPSILRIQQVVRGDSAAYFCASSPGGGNYNEQFFGPGTRLTVL.

This rearrangement joins TRBV5-1 to TRBJ2-7; 7 bases align to TRBD2. Losses at the gene ends were 4 bases for V and 5 bases for J; bases not matched to a gene: 0. From germline, CDR1 is SGHRS and CDR2 YFSETQ. The CDR3 spans 11 residues. The DNA for the CDR3 is TGCGCCAGCAGCCGGGGGGACGAGCAGTACTTC. It translates to CASSRGDEQYF.

The chain couples TRBV6-6 to TRBJ1-1; D gene unclear. CDR3 size: 10 residues. Germline V gene data show CDR1 as MNHNY and CDR2 as SVGAGI (reference sequence). Trimming left V 6 bases short and J 10 bases short, with 9 bases between. CDR3 residues: CASSTAGAFF. The CDR3 nucleotides are TGTGCCAGCAGCACAGCGGGAGCTTTCTTT.

The chain couples TRBV9 to TRBJ2-7; D uncertain. Between the trimmed V and J ends, which lost 3 bases and 4 bases, there was a span of 11 bases. The CDR3 has 13 residues. The germline V gene encodes CDR1 SGDLS and CDR2 YYNGEE. The CDR3 nucleotides read TGTGCCAGCAGCGAGGGAAACGATTACGAGCAGTACTTC. It encodes CASSEGNDYEQYF.

The genes are TRBV6-1 and TRBJ2-7; D may match TRBD1 or TRBD2 (5 bases each). This CDR3 has 13 amino acids. V was trimmed by 5 bases and J by 1 base, leaving 9 bases between them. CDR1 is MNHNS, CDR2 SASEGT, per germline. CDR3 in amino acids: CASSKRGSYEQYF. The CDR3 DNA reads TGTGCCAGCAGTAAGAGGGGTTCCTACGAGCAGTACTTC.

The chain uses TRBV10-3 and TRBJ2-7; D remains ambiguous. Germline V lookup: CDR1 ENHRY, CDR2 SYGVKD. V was shortened by 11 bases and J by 3 bases, with 14 bases between the two germline ends. The CDR3 runs to 12 residues. This CDR3 is CAVADEVYEQYF. The CDR3 nucleotides are TGTGCCGTTGCCGATGAGGTCTACGAGCAGTACTTC.

The DNA of the CDR3 is TGTGCCAGCAGCCCGATTCTAGCGGGAGGGCTGAGTGAGCAGTTCTTC. This codes for CASSPILAGGLSEQFF. The V call is TRBV7-2, the J call TRBJ2-1, with 12 bases fitting TRBD2. V dropped 5 bases and J dropped 9; count of bases not matched to a gene: 11. CDR1 is SGHTA and CDR2 is FQGNSA in the germline V gene. The CDR3 is 16 amino acids.